A single sample is the source of the 2 T cell receptor beta chains below, sequenced in a study of blood T cell repertoires in COVID-19. Generated by immunoSEQ multiplex PCR, the TCRdb table keeps only in-frame clones and is missing some. Here the sample spans some 160,000 clones, around four fifths being singletons. Specimen: peripheral blood. The receptor source for this set is a woman of 80 years or more with acute or convalescent COVID-19.

The gene calls are TRBV10-3 and TRBJ2-7; possible D gene TRBD2, 5 bases. V gave up 7 bases and J gave up 5 bases, with 15 bases separating them. The V gene's germline CDR1 is ENHRY and CDR2 SYGVKD. The CDR3 is 13 amino acids. CDR3 amino acids: CAITQRVADEQYF. The CDR3 nucleotides read TGTGCCATCACCCAGAGGGTAGCTGACGAGCAGTACTTC.

This CDR3 is CASSGTATGELFF. DNA for the CDR3: TGTGCCAGCAGTGGGACAGCCACCGGGGAGCTGTTTTTT. J is TRBJ2-2 and V is TRBV12-3 or TRBV12-4; 7 nucleotides agree with TRBD1. Trimming cost V 5 bases and J 4 bases; bases outside gene matches: 1. There are 13 residues in the CDR3.